These 32 T cell receptor beta chains originate from one sample sequenced in a study of cytomegalovirus exposure and HLA in healthy donors. PCR used 60 Vbeta primers and 13 Jbeta primers. Here immunoSEQ multiplex PCR was the method, and the copy in TCRdb shows in-frame clones only, minus some. This sample has about 200,000 clones, with 70% to 85% found just once. Sequencing was performed on PBMCs. The source of these receptors is a boy younger than 10 in good health and CMV-seronegative.

The V gene is TRBV7-3, the J gene TRBJ1-1; a weak D match, TRBD1 (6 bases). The CDR3 covers 13 residues. The germline V and J ends were trimmed by 5 bases and 1 base, with 8 bases remaining between them. CDR1 and CDR2 from the germline V gene are SGHTA and FQGTGA. The CDR3 nucleotides are TGTGCCAGCAGCATGGACAGGAACACTGAAGCTTTCTTT. Translated, it gives CASSMDRNTEAFF.

This sequence joins TRBV7-9 and TRBJ1-2; TRBD1 is a possible D gene (5 bases). The length of the CDR3 is 15 residues. CDR1 SEHNR and CDR2 FQNEAQ come from the germline V gene (reference sequence). The V and J ends lost 6 bases and 2 bases respectively, with 16 bases between them. The CDR3 spells CASSLTDGGNYGYTF. The CDR3 nucleotides read TGTGCCAGCAGTTTGACAGATGGAGGGAACTATGGCTACACCTTC.

In its sample, this clone was seen once. The chain has TRBV27 and TRBJ1-2, with D maybe TRBD1 (5 bases). The CDR3 runs to 16 residues. Trimming took 8 bases from V and 2 from J, leaving 21 bases between them. CDR1 is MNHEY, CDR2 SMNVEV, per germline (reference sequence). The CDR3 loop is CASSTLRAPVNYGYTF. The DNA of the CDR3 is TGTGCCAGCTCAACCCTCAGGGCCCCGGTCAACTATGGCTACACCTTC.

The chain combines TRBV6-1 with TRBJ2-3; 8 bases fit TRBD2. CDR1 is MNHNS and CDR2 is SASEGT in the germline V gene. V lost 5 bases and J lost 2; bases outside the gene matches: 3. The CDR3 consists of 14 residues. The CDR3 protein is CASSNGGDTDTQYF. DNA of the CDR3: TGTGCCAGCAGTAACGGGGGGGACACAGATACGCAGTATTTT.

The gene calls are TRBV19 and TRBJ1-2; the match to TRBD1 covers 10 bases. V shed 9 bases and J 4 bases; nucleotides not matched to a gene: 11. This CDR3 has 15 residues. CDR1 LNHDA and CDR2 SQIVND come from the germline V gene (reference sequence). CDR3 in amino acids: CARVNSDRGFYGYTF. For the CDR3, the DNA is TGTGCCAGAGTCAATTCGGACAGGGGGTTCTATGGCTACACCTTC.

The chain joins TRBV13 to TRBJ2-4, with no clear D. CDR1 is PRHDT, CDR2 FYEKMQ, per germline (reference sequence). The V end was cut by 0 bases, the J end by 1 base, with 7 bases between. CDR3 length equals 15 residues. The CDR3 DNA reads as TGTGCCAGCAGCTTAGGCTTCGGGGCCAAAAACATTCAGTACTTC. It codes for CASSLGFGAKNIQYF.

Written as DNA, the CDR3 is TGCAGCGTTGATAGAGGGGGAACTGAAGCTTTCTTT. As protein: CSVDRGGTEAFF. V and J are TRBV29-1 and TRBJ1-1, with TRBD1 as a possible D gene (6 bases). Germline V lookup: CDR1 SQVTM, CDR2 ANQGSEA. The CDR3 is made up of 12 amino acids. Trimming took 3 bases from V and 5 from J, leaving 10 bases between them. Supplemented by reference TRBV29-1 and TRBJ1-1, the full variable domain reads SAVISQKPSRDICQRGTSLTIQCQVDSQVTMMFWYRQQPGQSLTLIATANQGSEATYESGFVIDKFPISRPNLTFSTLTVSNMSPEDSSIYLCSVDRGGTEAFFGQGTRLTVV.

V and J are TRBV6-6 and TRBJ1-3; D gene uncertain. The CDR3 is 11 residues long. The V end was cut by 8 bases, the J end by 2 bases, with 4 bases between. The germline gives CDR1 MNHNY, CDR2 SVGAGI (reference sequence). Here the CDR3 reads CASYTGNTIYF. CDR3 nucleotides: TGTGCCAGCTATACTGGAAACACCATATATTTT.

V usage is TRBV7-8 and J usage is TRBJ1-5, with TRBD1 identical over 7 bases. The J call may be incorrect, as the DNA end agrees better with TRBJ2-3. From germline, CDR1 is SGHVS and CDR2 FQNEAQ. CDR3 length equals 15 residues. The CDR3 region is CASSLRTGLNQPQYF. As DNA, the CDR3 is TGTGCCAGCAGCTTAAGGACAGGCCTTAATCAGCCCCAGTATTTT.

The chain combines TRBV7-2 with TRBJ1-3, with D perhaps TRBD1 (5 bases). The CDR3 is 16 residues long. Deletions cut 5 bases from V and 4 bases from J, with 18 bases between. Looked up from germline, CDR1 is SGHTA and CDR2 is FQGNSA. The CDR3 nucleotides are TGTGCCAGCAGCCCGACAGTTCGAACACGGGGAAACACCATATATTTT. Translating it yields CASSPTVRTRGNTIYF.

There are a few counts of this clone. The chain recombines TRBV13 with TRBJ1-2; D is perhaps TRBD1 (5 bases). V was trimmed by 5 bases and J by 2 bases, leaving 24 bases between them. The CDR3 totals 18 residues. In germline, CDR1 is PRHDT, CDR2 FYEKMQ (reference sequence). The CDR3 sequence: CASSISPLRQTTNYGYTF. The DNA for the CDR3 is TGTGCCAGCAGCATTTCGCCGCTCCGACAGACGACCAACTATGGCTACACCTTC.

This rearrangement joins TRBV7-9 to TRBJ2-7; TRBD1 is a possible D gene (6 bases). This CDR3 comprises 13 residues. Trimming left V 5 bases short and J 1 base short, with 9 bases between. In germline, CDR1 is SEHNR, CDR2 FQNEAQ (reference sequence). The CDR3 loop reads CASSPDSSYEQYF. CDR3 DNA: TGTGCCAGCAGCCCGGACAGTTCCTACGAGCAGTACTTC.

The chain recombines TRBV4-1 with TRBJ1-2; 9 bases match TRBD1. Germline CDR1 and CDR2: MGHRA and YSYEKL. This CDR3 comprises 18 residues. V trimming: 6 bases; J trimming: 1 base; junction bases outside the gene matches: 15. The CDR3 loop reads CASSLDYRGRGFNYGYTF. In nucleotides, the CDR3 is TGCGCCAGCAGTCTCGATTACAGGGGGCGCGGGTTTAACTATGGCTACACCTTC.

This chain links TRBV2 with TRBJ2-1; TRBD1 might be the D (6 bases). Germline assignment: CDR1 SNHLY and CDR2 FYNNEI. The germline V and J ends were trimmed by 7 bases and 8 bases, with 15 bases remaining between them. The CDR3 is 13 amino acids. CDR3 residues: CASISGAGYEQFF. The CDR3 DNA reads as TGTGCCAGCATATCAGGGGCCGGATATGAGCAGTTCTTC.

The V call is TRBV6-5, the J call TRBJ1-5; no clear D gene. Germline V lookup: CDR1 MNHEY, CDR2 SVGAGI. Trimming cost V 0 bases and J 7 bases, with 7 bases left between them. The CDR3 is 13 amino acids. The CDR3, as DNA: TGTGCCAGCAGTTACTCGAGTATCCAGCCCCAGCATTTT. It is translated as CASSYSSIQPQHF.

The J gene is TRBJ1-6, the V gene TRBV7-2; tentatively, D is TRBD1 (5 bases). V was trimmed by 5 bases and J by 9 bases, leaving 14 bases between them. This CDR3 is 14 amino acids long. Germline-derived CDR1 and CDR2 are SGHTA and FQGNSA. The CDR3 DNA is TGTGCCAGCAGCCAACAAGGGGTCGGTTCACCCCTCCACTTT. It translates to CASSQQGVGSPLHF.

The rearrangement uses TRBV5-8 and TRBJ1-4; no definite D call. The germline gives CDR1 SGHTS, CDR2 YDEGEE. V was cut by 2 bases and J by 8 bases, with 19 bases left in between. The CDR3 is 16 residues long. In nucleotides, the CDR3 is TGTGCCAGCAGCTTACAGTCGGGCACCCGGAGGGAAAAACTGTTTTTT. It codes for CASSLQSGTRREKLFF.

This chain uses TRBV5-1 with TRBJ1-1, with D uncertain. V was shortened by 0 bases and J by 1 base, with 10 bases between the two germline ends. Germline V lookup: CDR1 SGHRS, CDR2 YFSETQ. This CDR3 has 15 residues. The CDR3 loop reads CASSLALSPNTEAFF. DNA of the CDR3: TGCGCCAGCAGCTTGGCTCTGAGCCCGAACACTGAAGCTTTCTTT.

The genes are TRBV10-3 and TRBJ1-1; TRBD1 matches at 8 bases. The CDR3 covers 15 residues. J lost 5 bases, V lost 3 bases, and 8 bases had no gene match. Germline V CDR1 and CDR2: ENHRY, SYGVKD. The CDR3 DNA reads TGTGCCATCAGTGATGTCTCAGGGGGCGGAACTGAAGCTTTCTTT. It yields the protein CAISDVSGGGTEAFF.

The CDR3 DNA sequence: TGTGCCAGTAGTATCGCGCTGGGCAGGGGAAACACCATATATTTT. Translated: CASSIALGRGNTIYF. V usage is TRBV19 and J usage is TRBJ1-3; the D is unclear. Looked up from germline, CDR1 is LNHDA and CDR2 is SQIVND (reference sequence). This CDR3 is 15 amino acids long. The V end lost 3 bases, the J end lost 4 bases, and 13 bases lay between the germline ends.

This sequence joins TRBV27 and TRBJ2-7, with D unresolved. The germline V gene encodes CDR1 MNHEY and CDR2 SMNVEV (reference sequence). The ends were cut back, 4 bases at V and 6 bases at J, with 13 bases in the middle. The CDR3 loop spans 13 amino acids. This CDR3 is CASSWARRAEQYF. The CDR3 DNA sequence: TGTGCCAGCAGTTGGGCCCGGCGCGCCGAGCAGTACTTC.

V is TRBV5-6 and J is TRBJ1-2, with 8 bases fitting TRBD1. V was clipped by 4 bases and J by 3 bases; unmatched bases: 5. CDR3 size: 14 residues. Germline CDR1 is SGHDT and CDR2 is YYEEEE. CDR3 in amino acids: CASSLKTGDYGYTF. CDR3 DNA: TGTGCCAGCAGCCTAAAGACAGGGGACTATGGCTACACCTTC.

This sequence joins TRBV6-6 and TRBJ1-3; TRBD1 might be the D (5 bases). V lost 8 bases and J lost 0, with 11 bases in between. This CDR3 has 14 amino acids. CDR1 is MNHNY, CDR2 SVGAGI, per germline (reference sequence). The CDR3 DNA follows: TGTGCCAGCCGGGGGGACCTCTCTGGAAACACCATATATTTT. This encodes CASRGDLSGNTIYF.

This chain uses TRBV18 with TRBJ2-7; 8 nucleotides agree with TRBD1. V was pared by 4 bases and J by 1 base, with 3 bases of the junction left unmatched. The CDR3 is made up of 14 amino acids. Germline lookup yields CDR1 KGHSH and CDR2 LQKENI. CDR3 sequence (DNA): TGTGCCAGCTCACGGGACAGGATGTCCTACGAGCAGTACTTC. The encoded protein is CASSRDRMSYEQYF.

CDR3 residues: CASSRAQGTDTQYF. CDR3 nucleotide sequence: TGTGCCAGCAGCCGAGCGCAGGGGACAGATACGCAGTATTTT. V usage is TRBV7-9 and J usage is TRBJ2-3, with D possibly matching TRBD1 (6 bases). V lost 5 bases, J lost 3 bases, and 12 bases lay in between. Germline-derived CDR1 and CDR2 are SEHNR and FQNEAQ (reference sequence). The CDR3 is 14 amino acids.

The CDR3 DNA is TGTGCCATCAGTGAGTCCAGGGGGCACACTGAAGCTTTCTTT. It yields the protein CAISESRGHTEAFF. V is TRBV10-3 and J is TRBJ1-1; TRBD1 matches 8 bases. The V gene end was trimmed by 0 bases and the J gene end by 3 bases; junction bases not matched to a gene: 0. Germline values: CDR1 ENHRY, CDR2 SYGVKD. The CDR3 length is 14 residues.

This clone was detected once. The rearrangement joins TRBV20-1 to TRBJ1-2; maybe TRBD1 (5 bases). Trimming removed 6 bases at V and 7 bases at J, with 12 bases between. The CDR3 totals 11 residues. The germline gives CDR1 DFQATT, CDR2 SNEGSKA (reference sequence). This CDR3 reads CSAAGVGGYTF. CDR3 DNA sequence: TGCAGTGCCGCGGGGGTGGGTGGCTACACCTTC.

The rearrangement uses TRBV11-3 and TRBJ2-1; D gene unclear. Trimming cost V 1 base and J 4 bases, with 5 bases left between them. This CDR3 comprises 13 residues. The V gene's germline CDR1 is SGHNT and CDR2 YENEEA. CDR3 nucleotide sequence: TGTGCCAGCAGCTTAGGCACTTACAATGAGCAGTTCTTC. It codes for CASSLGTYNEQFF.

The rearrangement joins TRBV27 to TRBJ2-1; TRBD2 agrees at 13 bases. This CDR3 contains 13 residues. The germline CDR1 and CDR2 sequences are MNHEY and SMNVEV (reference sequence). The V segment lost 6 bases and the J segment 11 bases; nucleotides outside the gene matches: 4. The chain's CDR3 is CASRGLAGSKQFF. The CDR3 DNA sequence: TGTGCCAGCAGGGGACTAGCGGGGAGTAAGCAGTTCTTC.

This clone appeared once. The V call is TRBV7-2, the J call TRBJ2-3; 9 nucleotides align to TRBD2. The CDR3 length is 14 residues. Germline CDR1 is SGHTA and CDR2 is FQGNSA. Trimming took 1 base from V and 10 from J; bases not matched to a gene: 6. The CDR3 here is CASSLGAGGFPQYF. In DNA, the CDR3 is TGTGCCAGCAGCTTAGGGGCGGGGGGGTTCCCGCAGTATTTT. The variable domain in full, with the rest retrieved from reference TRBV7-2 and TRBJ2-3, is GAGVSQSPSNKVTEKGKDVELRCDPISGHTALYWYRQSLGQGLEFLIYFQGNSAPDKSGLPSDRFSAERTGGSVSTLTIQRTQQEDSAVYLCASSLGAGGFPQYFGPGTRLTVL.

The V gene is TRBV9, the J gene TRBJ2-1; D is perhaps TRBD2 (6 bases). V shed 3 bases and J shed 9 bases, with 16 bases lying between them. CDR1 and CDR2 from the germline V gene are SGDLS and YYNGEE. This CDR3 has 14 amino acids. Here the CDR3 reads CASSAPYGGFEQFF. DNA for the CDR3: TGTGCCAGCAGCGCGCCTTACGGAGGGTTTGAGCAGTTCTTC.

In nucleotides, the CDR3 is TGTGCCAGCAGTTCTCCACAGGGGCTAGGGGGAAACACCATATATTTT. Amino acid sequence: CASSSPQGLGGNTIYF. The V gene is TRBV7-8, the J gene TRBJ1-3, with 7 bases aligning to TRBD1. CDR1 and CDR2 (germline): SGHVS, FQNEAQ. V shed 6 bases, J shed 4 bases, and the junction held 12 bases outside the gene matches. CDR3 size: 16 residues.